The sequence of this TCR beta chain was determined in a study of cytomegalovirus exposure and HLA in healthy donors. Primers for the PCR totalled 60 Vbeta and 13 Jbeta. The data were produced by immunoSEQ multiplex PCR, yet TCRdb's version contains in-frame clones alone and is incomplete. The profile shows around 140,000 clones, approximately 87% of them singletons. Trimming stripped 7 bases from V and 0 bases from J, with 13 bases between. From germline, CDR1 is SNHLY and CDR2 FYNNEI. CDR3 length equals 15 residues. Turning to this clone: The antigen remains undetermined. Other DNA sequences within the sample encode an identical CDR3.

Broader study findings: In a later analysis, DRB1 alleles had the most associated TCRs; HLA-C alleles the fewest.

The sample was PBMCs. This TCR was recovered from a man aged 40-55 years in good health and CMV-seronegative. The rearrangement joins TRBV2 to TRBJ2-1; D is perhaps TRBD2 (6 bases). The CDR3 DNA reads as TGTGCCAGCACACGCGGGGCGAGCTCCTACAATGAGCAGTTCTTC. Translation: CASTRGASSYNEQFF.